This T cell receptor (beta chain) is from a study of OX40 agonist ivuxolimab in advanced cancers. With regard to the full study: The costimulatory receptor OX40 (CD134) was targeted by ivuxolimab, a fully human IgG2 agonistic monoclonal antibody. Of the roughly 53 patients in dose escalation, about 20 had hepatocellular carcinoma, some 15 had melanoma, 9 had renal cell carcinoma and 9 had head and neck cancer. The point of sequencing TCRbeta in the periphery was to test whether ivuxolimab changed TCR sequence diversity and drove clonal T-cell expansion. Prior anti-PD-1, anti-PD-L1 or anti-CTLA-4 therapy was permitted, and checkpoint inhibitors had been received by about 37% of dose-escalation patients. The dose-escalation cohort was 82.7% male with a mean age of about 65 years, ranging from roughly 23 to 79. Intravenous ivuxolimab was administered to patients every 2 weeks at six dose levels: 0.01, 0.1, 0.3, 1.5, 3 and 10 mg/kg. The paper reports the monotherapy dose-escalation portion (N ≈ 50 patients) of the phase I ivuxolimab trial. Partial responses occurred in three dose-escalation patients: two with cutaneous melanoma and one with hepatocellular carcinoma.

Note on this clone: It has no known antigen specificity. Base qualities are missing; no much larger clone stands one base away.

The trial excluded patients who had a history of autoimmune disease or who were on systemic immunosuppression. In every dose cohort, peripheral blood was drawn for TCR sequencing at baseline, cycle 4 day 1, and cycle 7 day 1. Samples were obtained from an open-label, multicenter, first-in-human phase I dose-escalation trial of ivuxolimab. The trial enrolled adults with locally advanced or metastatic head and neck squamous cell, hepatocellular, melanoma or renal cell carcinoma. Before TCR sequencing, CD4+ T cells and CD8+ T cells from peripheral blood were sorted into separate populations. For sequencing of the TCRbeta CDR3 region, genomic DNA was extracted from the sorted cells. The immunoSEQ Assay was used for sequencing of TCRbeta CDR3 regions. TCRdb stores this immuneACCESS table with in-frame sequences only. Part of the clones is absent; in the studies checked, under half of the shortfall reflects unresolved V genes, and no reason is known for the rest. This sample is represented by about 56,000 clones; approximately 82% of them were singletons. In total, the top ten clones hold more than 3.5% of the sample.

Overall results and qualifications from the work: At doses of 0.1 to 3.0 mg/kg, clonal expansion of both CD4+ and CD8+ T cells in blood was seen between baseline and week 6. Low levels of normalized T-cell clonal expansion were also seen in some patients who did not respond. Which antigens the clonally expanded peripheral T cells were specific for was not determined. In partial responders in the 0.1-3.0 mg/kg groups, normalized peripheral clonal expansion was found to be among the lowest, especially among CD8+ T cells. After ivuxolimab, more expanded clones were found on average in CD8+ T cells than in CD4+ T cells.

Reading from cysteine to phenylalanine, the CDR3 counts 14 amino acids. This entry keeps only the CDR3 DNA: 42 bases, framed from base 1. CDR1 and CDR2 (MNHEY, SMNVEV) derive from the germline V gene (reference sequence). The trim is 3 bases for V and 7 bases for J, with a gap of 16 bases between the germline ends. This clonotype was obtained from an adult with an advanced solid tumor such as melanoma, head and neck, liver or kidney cancer. The chain was built from TRBV27 and TRBJ2-7; no D gene is confidently identified. The sample here was CD4+ or CD8+ T cells sorted from blood, taken in a trial of the OX40 agonist ivuxolimab. The DNA is TGTGCCAGCAGTTTCTCACCCGATCTCCTAGAGCAGTACTTC. It encodes CASSFSPDLLEQYF.